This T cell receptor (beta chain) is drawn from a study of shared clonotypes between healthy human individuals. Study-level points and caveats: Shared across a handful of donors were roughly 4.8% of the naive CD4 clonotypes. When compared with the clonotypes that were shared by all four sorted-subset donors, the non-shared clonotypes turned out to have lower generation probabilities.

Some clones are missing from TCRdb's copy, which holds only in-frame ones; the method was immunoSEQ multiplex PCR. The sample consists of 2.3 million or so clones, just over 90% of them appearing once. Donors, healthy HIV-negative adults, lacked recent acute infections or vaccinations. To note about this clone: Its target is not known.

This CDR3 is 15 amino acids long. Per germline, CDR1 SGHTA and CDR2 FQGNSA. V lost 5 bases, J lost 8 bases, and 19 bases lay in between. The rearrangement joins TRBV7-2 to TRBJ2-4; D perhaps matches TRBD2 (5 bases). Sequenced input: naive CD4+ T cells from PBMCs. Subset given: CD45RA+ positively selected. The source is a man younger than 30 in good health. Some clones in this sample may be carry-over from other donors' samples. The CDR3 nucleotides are TGTGCCAGCAGCCCTATTCCTTTGCGGGCCTACATTCAGTACTTC. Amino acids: CASSPIPLRAYIQYF.